This is a list of T cell receptor beta chains from one sample in a study of blood T cell repertoires in COVID-19. TCRdb's copy holds only in-frame clones and misses some; the assay was immunoSEQ multiplex PCR. The repertoire consists of some 260,000 clones, with 65% to 85% occurring once and the leading ten covering approximately 4%. Sample: peripheral blood. The receptors shown here come from a woman aged 40 to 49 with active or convalescent COVID-19. The CDR3 runs from the conserved cysteine through the conserved F or W. The D gene is left open where the match is weak. Size is omitted from some rows. Given values are once, few, many or a class for expanded clones.

J | V | size | D | DNA | CDR3
TRBJ1-4 | TRBV11-2 | . | TRBD1 | TGTGCCAGCAGGAAAACCTGGGGACAGCGAGATGAAAAACTGTTTTTT | CASRKTWGQRDEKLFF
TRBJ1-6 | TRBV30 | few | . | TGTGCCTGGGCCGCTCAGGGCTCGAAGAATTCACCCCTCCACTTT | CAWAAQGSKNSPLHF
TRBJ1-2 | TRBV28 | . | TRBD1 | TGTGCCAGCAGTTTCGGCAGGGGGTATGGCTACACCTTC | CASSFGRGYGYTF
TRBJ1-3 | TRBV28 | once | . | TGTGCCAGCAGTCACTGGGACACCAGCTCTGGAAACACCATATATTTT | CASSHWDTSSGNTIYF
TRBJ1-5 | TRBV15 | . | . | TGTGCCACCAGCAGGTTCGGAGGGGCCGCGGATCAGCCCCAGCATTTT | CATSRFGGAADQPQHF
TRBJ1-5 | TRBV28 | few | . | TGTGCCAGCAGTTTTTCGGGGGATCAGCCCCAGCATTTT | CASSFSGDQPQHF
TRBJ1-5 | TRBV10-3 | . | TRBD1 | TGTGCCATCAGTGACTCCGGACAGGGGCGCTATATCAATCAGCCCCAGCATTTT | CAISDSGQGRYINQPQHF
TRBJ1-2 | TRBV2 | once | . | TGTGCCAGCAGCTACTCAGGGATCACCTTC | CASSYSGITF
TRBJ2-1 | TRBV7-2 | few | TRBD2 | TGTGCCAGCAGGTTACTAGCGGGGGGGTTAAATGAGCAGTTCTTC | CASRLLAGGLNEQFF
TRBJ1-1 | TRBV14 | . | . | TGTGCCAGCAGCCAAGAGGCGGTTAACACTGAAGCTTTCTTT | CASSQEAVNTEAFF
TRBJ2-3 | TRBV10-1 | . | . | TGCGCCAGCAGTAAATGGACATCAAGACACACAGATACGCAGTATTTT | CASSKWTSRHTDTQYF
TRBJ1-4 | TRBV5-1 | . | . | TGCGCCAGCAGCGCGGGACCGAGAACTAATGAAAAACTGTTTTTT | CASSAGPRTNEKLFF
TRBJ1-2 | TRBV2 | few | . | TGTGCCAGCAGCAGGCTCTCGAACTATGGCTACACCTTC | CASSRLSNYGYTF
TRBJ1-5 | TRBV6-1 | . | . | TGTGCCAGCAGTGAGGTAGATAGCAATCAGCCCCAGCATTTT | CASSEVDSNQPQHF
TRBJ1-1 | TRBV5-4 | . | . | TGTGCCAGCAGCTTGGCCGGGGACACTGAAGCTTTCTTT | CASSLAGDTEAFF
TRBJ2-1 | TRBV19 | . | TRBD2 | TGTGCCAGTAGTACAGGACTAGCGGGGGGGCAACGTATCCCCTACAATGAGCAGTTCTTC | CASSTGLAGGQRIPYNEQFF
TRBJ2-2 | TRBV7-9 | . | TRBD1 | TGTGCCAGCAGCTTAGCGAGGACAGGGGCCGGGGAGCTGTTTTTT | CASSLARTGAGELFF
TRBJ1-1 | TRBV12-5 | . | . | TGTGCTAGTGGTTTGGTCTTGGACTGGCCGAACACTGAAGCTTTCTTT | CASGLVLDWPNTEAFF
TRBJ1-1 | TRBV18 | . | . | TGTGCCAGCTCACCACCTATGAACACTGAAGCTTTCTTT | CASSPPMNTEAFF
TRBJ2-1 | TRBV7-9 | few | TRBD2 | TGTGCCAGCACCCTGCTGAGCGGGAACAATGAGCAGTTCTTC | CASTLLSGNNEQFF
TRBJ1-3 | TRBV9 | . | TRBD1 | TGTGCCAGCAGCCCTCGGGGACAGGGATTAGGTGGAAACACCATATATTTT | CASSPRGQGLGGNTIYF
TRBJ2-2 | TRBV5-1 | . | . | TGCGCCAGCAGCTTGCTCGAGACTTTGAACACCGGGGAGCTGTTTTTT | CASSLLETLNTGELFF
TRBJ1-5 | TRBV7-2 | . | . | TGTGCCAGCAGCCCACGAGGGAATCAGCCCCAGCATTTT | CASSPRGNQPQHF
TRBJ1-5 | TRBV19 | . | . | TGTGCCAGTAGTAACGAAGGGGCGGGGTATCAGCCCCAGCATTTT | CASSNEGAGYQPQHF